This entry features one T cell receptor (beta chain) sequence. No antigen is known for it. CDR1 and CDR2 from the germline V gene are SGHDT and YYEEEE. V was cut by 3 bases and J by 6 bases, with 17 bases left in between. This CDR3 has 15 amino acids. The sample comes from a study of blood T cells in healthy people across ages. Primers used in a second PCR of about 7 to 11 cycles were a sample-barcoded 5' primer and a J-beta primer mix. TCRdb re-derived calls from the 5' RACE reads in MiXCR, one entry per CDR3 protein. The table includes hundreds of thousands of distinct CDR3 sequences, approximately 43% detected once. Study findings and constraints: The recorded TCR beta diversity per million T cells decreased in a roughly linear manner with age.

This TCR was sampled from a woman in her sixties or seventies in good health. The V call is TRBV5-6, the J call TRBJ2-3; perhaps TRBD2 as D (7 bases). Sequences were obtained from blood. CDR3 DNA: TGTGCCAGCAGCTACAGAGGGGGGGCCGATGATACGCAGTATTTT. Its protein product is CASSYRGGADDTQYF.